Shown below are 8 T cell receptor beta chains from a single sample sequenced in a study of blood T cells in healthy people across ages. A J-beta primer mix and a sample-barcoded 5' primer were used in a second PCR of about 7 to 12 cycles. TCRdb fed the 5' RACE reads into MiXCR, producing one record per CDR3 protein. The sample contains 1.8 million or so distinct CDR3 sequences, roughly two fifths of which appear only once. Specimen: blood. The receptor set was obtained from a human donor in good health.

This clonotype was counted ten times or more. The chain recombines TRBV29-1 with TRBJ2-7; weak D call: TRBD1 (6 bases). The CDR3 consists of 13 residues. Germline V CDR1 and CDR2: SQVTM, ANQGSEA. The V end was cut by 5 bases, the J end by 3 bases, with 14 bases between. The DNA for the CDR3 is TGCAGCGTTACTCCGGGACACAGCTACGAGCAGTACTTC. Translated, it gives CSVTPGHSYEQYF.

V usage is TRBV6-2 or TRBV6-3 and J usage is TRBJ2-5, with 7 bases lining up with TRBD2. V dropped 6 bases and J dropped 5; count of bases not matched to a gene: 6. Germline V lookup: CDR1 MNHEY, CDR2 SVGEGT. The CDR3 runs to 13 residues. The CDR3 nucleotides are TGTGCCAGCAGAAACAGCGGGGAGGAGACCCAGTACTTC. Residues: CASRNSGEETQYF.

CDR3 nucleotide sequence: TGTGCCAGCAGCGCTCCGGGGCGGGGGGAGAACACTGAAGCTTTCTTT. Protein sequence: CASSAPGRGENTEAFF. J is TRBJ1-1 and V is TRBV7-2, with D possibly TRBD1 on 5 matching bases. The V gene's germline CDR1 is SGHTA and CDR2 FQGNSA. The CDR3 extends over 16 amino acids. V lost 5 bases and J lost 1, with 17 bases in between.

A few counts support this clonotype. This rearrangement joins TRBV29-1 to TRBJ1-4, with 9 positions matching TRBD1. J lost 5 bases, V lost 6 bases, and 10 bases had no gene match. The germline gives CDR1 SQVTM, CDR2 ANQGSEA. CDR3 size: 15 residues. CDR3 DNA: TGCAGCGTAACGAGCACAGGGGGCGTGAATGAAAAACTGTTTTTT. Translated: CSVTSTGGVNEKLFF.

This chain links TRBV20-1 with TRBJ2-7, with D perhaps matching TRBD1 (7 bases). The CDR3 loop spans 15 amino acids. Germline CDR1 and CDR2: DFQATT and SNEGSKA (reference sequence). The V end was cut by 3 bases, the J end by 12 bases, with 27 bases between. Here the CDR3 DNA reads TGCAGTGCTAGCAGGGGGGCTCTCCGCCGGGAGACCCGGTACTTC. Translating gives CSASRGALRRETRYF.

This clonotype was seen only once. The rearrangement joins TRBV12-3 or TRBV12-4 to TRBJ2-3, with D perhaps matching TRBD2 (5 bases). The V end was cut by 4 bases, the J end by 4 bases, with 15 bases between. The CDR3 extends over 15 amino acids. This CDR3 reads CASSWSGVGADTQYF. The DNA of the CDR3 is TGTGCCAGCAGTTGGTCCGGGGTAGGCGCAGATACGCAGTATTTT.

The rearrangement joins TRBV2 to TRBJ2-7; the match to TRBD1 covers 7 bases. This CDR3 comprises 14 residues. CDR1 SNHLY and CDR2 FYNNEI come from the germline V gene. The ends lost 4 bases at V and 5 bases at J; junction bases unmatched: 8. CDR3 DNA: TGTGCCAGCAGTGGTAACAGGGGTGTGAACGAGCAGTACTTC. Translation gives CASSGNRGVNEQYF. The full variable domain, in which reference TRBV2 and TRBJ2-7 provide the parts outside the CDR3, is EPEVTQTPSHQVTQMGQEVILRCVPISNHLYFYWYRQILGQKVEFLVSFYNNEISEKSEIFDDQFSVERPDGSNFTLKIRSTKLEDSAMYFCASSGNRGVNEQYFGPGTRLTVT.

This rearrangement joins TRBV7-3 to TRBJ2-1, with TRBD2 matching 9 bases. Germline V lookup: CDR1 SGHTA, CDR2 FQGTGA. The CDR3 has 17 amino acids. Trimming took 1 base from V and 4 from J; bases not matched to a gene: 8. CDR3 sequence: CASSLIPSGDLYNEQFF. CDR3 nucleotide sequence: TGTGCCAGCAGCTTAATTCCTAGCGGGGACCTATACAATGAGCAGTTCTTC. The whole variable domain, remainder taken from reference TRBV7-3 and TRBJ2-1, is GAGVSQTPSNKVTEKGKYVELRCDPISGHTALYWYRQSLGQGPEFLIYFQGTGAADDSGLPNDRFFAVRPEGSVSTLKIQRTERGDSAVYLCASSLIPSGDLYNEQFFGPGTRLTVL.